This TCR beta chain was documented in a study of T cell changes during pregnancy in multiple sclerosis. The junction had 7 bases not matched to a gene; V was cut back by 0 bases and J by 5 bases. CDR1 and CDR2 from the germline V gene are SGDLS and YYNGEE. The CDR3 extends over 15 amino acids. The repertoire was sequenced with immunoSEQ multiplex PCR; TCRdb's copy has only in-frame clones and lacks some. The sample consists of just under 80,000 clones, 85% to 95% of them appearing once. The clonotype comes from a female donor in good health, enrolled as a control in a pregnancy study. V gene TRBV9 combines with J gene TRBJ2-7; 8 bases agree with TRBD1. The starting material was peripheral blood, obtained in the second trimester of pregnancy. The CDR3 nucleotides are TGTGCCAGCAGCGTAGCCCCAGGGGGCATGGACGAGCAGTACTTC. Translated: CASSVAPGGMDEQYF.